Shown below are 14 T cell receptor beta chains from a single sample sequenced in a study of cytomegalovirus exposure and HLA in healthy donors listed by TCRdb under 2017. The protocol used for the library was the immunoSEQ multiplex PCR assay. A mixture of 60 forward primers for TCR Vbeta segments and 13 reverse primers for TCR Jbeta segments was used in the multiplex PCR. Drawn from immuneACCESS, this table holds only the in-frame rearrangements with V and J called that TCRdb kept. Clones are partly lost; checked studies trace under half to an unresolved V gene and leave the rest unexplained. The sample table lists about 160,000 clones, approximately 82% of them with a count of one. The top ten hold around 9% of the sample. The sample consisted of PBMCs. These receptor sequences come from a male donor in good health and CMV-seropositive.

The rearrangement links TRBV5-5 to TRBJ2-7, with 9 bases identical to TRBD1. The V and J ends lost 1 base and 4 bases, in that order; junction bases with no gene match: 3. There are 14 residues in the CDR3. The germline CDR1 and CDR2 sequences are SGHKS and YYEKEE (reference sequence). The CDR3 DNA follows: TGTGCCAGCAGCTTGAACAGGGGGCTGTACGAGCAGTACTTC. It encodes CASSLNRGLYEQYF.

Details on this clone: The junction shows a germline mismatch at one end, possibly a read error. The V call is TRBV19, the J call TRBJ2-5; TRBD2 might be the D (6 bases). Germline CDR1 and CDR2: LNHDA and SQIVND (reference sequence). The CDR3 sequence is 15 residues long. CDR3 loop: CASSIYGSGREIQYF. CDR3 in DNA: TGTGCCAGTAGTATATACGGGAGTGGTCGGGAGATCCAGTACTTC. The whole variable domain, filled in from reference TRBV19 and TRBJ2-5, reads DGGITQSPKYLFRKEGQNVTLSCEQNLNHDAMYWYRQDPGQGLRLIYYSQIVNDFQKGDIAEGYSVSREKKESFPLTVTSAQKNPTAFYLCASSIYGSGREIQYFGPGTRLLVL.

This sequence joins TRBV4-3 and TRBJ1-1, with TRBD1 as a possible D gene (5 bases). This CDR3 region has 17 residues. Germline values: CDR1 LGHNA, CDR2 YSLEER. The germline V and J ends were trimmed by 6 bases and 1 base, with 21 bases remaining between them. As DNA, the CDR3 is TGCGCCAGCAGGGGGGGGTCGACAGTAGGGACGAACACTGAAGCTTTCTTT. Protein: CASRGGSTVGTNTEAFF.

V is TRBV2 and J is TRBJ1-1, with 7 bases fitting TRBD1. Per germline, CDR1 SNHLY and CDR2 FYNNEI. The CDR3 is made up of 13 amino acids. V lost 6 bases and J lost 5; bases outside the gene matches: 6. CDR3 in DNA: TGTGCCAGCAGCACCAGGGGGGATACTGAAGCTTTCTTT. This encodes CASSTRGDTEAFF. The full variable domain, with the rest looked up from reference TRBV2 and TRBJ1-1, is EPEVTQTPSHQVTQMGQEVILRCVPISNHLYFYWYRQILGQKVEFLVSFYNNEISEKSEIFDDQFSVERPDGSNFTLKIRSTKLEDSAMYFCASSTRGDTEAFFGQGTRLTVV.

This clone showed up just a few times. The chain carries TRBV5-4 and TRBJ2-1; 8 positions match TRBD2. Trimming removed 4 bases from V and 0 bases from J; junction bases left unmatched: 3. CDR1 SGHNT and CDR2 YYREEE come from the germline V gene (reference sequence). The CDR3 runs to 15 residues. The CDR3 reads CASSETSDSYNEQFF. Here the CDR3 DNA reads TGTGCCAGCAGCGAGACTAGCGACTCCTACAATGAGCAGTTCTTC. The whole variable domain, filled in from reference TRBV5-4 and TRBJ2-1, reads ETGVTQSPTHLIKTRGQQVTLRCSSQSGHNTVSWYQQALGQGPQFIFQYYREEENGRGNFPPRFSGLQFPNYSSELNVNALELDDSALYLCASSETSDSYNEQFFGPGTRLTVL.

This clone appeared a few times. The chain employs TRBV11-2 and TRBJ1-5, with D unclear. Germline assignment: CDR1 SGHAT and CDR2 FQNNGV. CDR3 length equals 13 residues. Trimming pared 2 bases from V and 4 bases from J, leaving 6 bases between. The CDR3 here is CASSLNGNQPQHF. Written as DNA, the CDR3 is TGTGCCAGCAGCTTAAACGGGAATCAGCCCCAGCATTTT.

The J gene is TRBJ2-3, the V gene TRBV5-6; 8 bases line up with TRBD2. This CDR3 has 16 residues. CDR1 is SGHDT and CDR2 is YYEEEE in the germline V gene. V was clipped by 4 bases and J by 2 bases; unmatched bases: 9. The CDR3 DNA follows: TGTGCCAGCAGCCGGATGGTAGCGGGGTTCACAGATACGCAGTATTTT. Protein: CASSRMVAGFTDTQYF.

This clone was picked up a small number of times. The chain is built from TRBV4-3 and TRBJ1-2; no clear D. The CDR3 runs 17 residues. Deletions cut 0 bases from V and 4 bases from J, with 18 bases between. Germline values: CDR1 LGHNA, CDR2 YSLEER. The CDR3 reads CASSQEPGAQISYGYTF. Written as DNA, the CDR3 is TGCGCCAGCAGCCAAGAACCCGGCGCACAGATAAGCTATGGCTACACCTTC.

V usage is TRBV23-1 and J usage is TRBJ1-4; no clear D. TRBV23-1 is labeled an ORF, and its function is uncertain. Trimming took 0 bases from V and 7 from J, leaving 18 bases between them. This CDR3 comprises 17 residues. The CDR3 nucleotides are TGCGCCAGCAGTCAATCTCACACCGGGATGAGCGGTGAAAAACTGTTTTTT. Encoded protein: CASSQSHTGMSGEKLFF.

V usage is TRBV27 and J usage is TRBJ2-7; TRBD2 is a possible D gene (6 bases). V dropped 7 bases and J dropped 3 bases, with 16 bases sitting between them. CDR1 and CDR2 from the germline V gene are MNHEY and SMNVEV (reference sequence). This CDR3 region has 14 residues. CDR3 sequence (DNA): TGTGCCAGCATCCTATCTCCCGGGAGCTACGAGCAGTACTTC. This gives the protein CASILSPGSYEQYF.

CDR3 nucleotide sequence: TGTGCCAGCAGTAGGGGTAGCGAAAAACTGTTTTTT. It translates to CASSRGSEKLFF. J is TRBJ1-4 and V is TRBV6-5; possible D gene TRBD1, 5 bases. Per germline, CDR1 MNHEY and CDR2 SVGAGI. The V end was cut by 5 bases, the J end by 8 bases, with 9 bases between. The CDR3 has 12 amino acids.

The chain couples TRBV4-3 to TRBJ2-3, with 7 bases matching TRBD1. CDR1 is LGHNA, CDR2 YSLEER, per germline. The CDR3 is 15 amino acids. V was pared by 0 bases and J by 7 bases, with 7 bases of the junction left unmatched. The CDR3 bases are TGCGCCAGCAGCCAAGAGGGTAGGGGGCTTTATACGCAGTATTTT. It encodes CASSQEGRGLYTQYF.

The chain is built from TRBV15 and TRBJ1-4; a weak D match, TRBD1 (5 bases). Trimming shortened V by 0 bases and J by 7 bases, and 9 bases separated the two germline ends. The CDR3 sequence is 14 residues long. Germline V gene sequence: CDR1 LNHNV, CDR2 YYDKDF (reference sequence). In DNA form, the CDR3 reads TGTGCCACCAGCAGAGATCAAAGGGGTGAAAAACTGTTTTTT. Its translation: CATSRDQRGEKLFF.

The chain combines TRBV5-4 with TRBJ1-1; D is ambiguous. The CDR3 covers 13 residues. Germline-derived CDR1 and CDR2 are SGHNT and YYREEE (reference sequence). Trimming took off 4 bases at V and 9 bases at J, with 16 bases between the two ends. CDR3 DNA sequence: TGTGCCAGCAGCCGCGGCGGGGAGGGCAAAGCTTTCTTT. Its translation is CASSRGGEGKAFF.